The 25 T cell receptor beta chains below come from one sample, sequenced in a study of T cells after yellow fever vaccination. TCRdb analysed the 5' RACE reads with MiXCR anew, one entry per CDR3 protein. The table has about 63,000 distinct CDR3 sequences, about 7.8% seen once. Sequenced here: CD8+ T cells sorted from PBMCs, sampled 15 days after the yellow fever booster vaccination. Receptors were obtained from a man aged 30 to 45 who received the YFV17D yellow fever vaccine.

The sample holds one count of this clonotype. This may arise from a read error, as a much more abundant clone is one base away. This chain connects TRBV27 to TRBJ2-1; 11 nucleotides line up with TRBD2. The CDR3 totals 16 residues. Germline-derived CDR1 and CDR2 are MNHEY and SMNVEV (reference sequence). The CDR3 nucleotides are TGTACCAGCAGAATAACTAGCGGGAGTTTCTACAATGAGCAGTTCTTC. Residues: CTSRITSGSFYNEQFF.

This clonotype was found many times. The chain uses TRBV29-1 and TRBJ2-7; D call uncertain. The CDR3 has 13 residues. Germline V gene sequence: CDR1 SQVTM, CDR2 ANQGSEA. With 6 bases removed from V and 2 bases from J, the gap between germline ends came to 14 bases. In DNA form, the CDR3 reads TGCAGCGTGCGGACCTCACGCACCTACGAGCAGTACTTC. This sequence encodes CSVRTSRTYEQYF.

This clonotype occurred many times. This CDR3 is CSAQVAGNEQFF. The CDR3 DNA reads as TGCAGTGCCCAAGTAGCTGGGAATGAGCAGTTCTTC. The rearrangement uses TRBV20-1 and TRBJ2-1; no reliable D call. The germline CDR1 and CDR2 sequences are DFQATT and SNEGSKA (reference sequence). There are 12 residues in the CDR3. V lost 6 bases and J lost 7, with 13 bases in between.

This clonotype was detected many times. The chain recombines TRBV20-1 with TRBJ2-7, with TRBD2 matching over 10 bases. Germline V lookup: CDR1 DFQATT, CDR2 SNEGSKA (reference sequence). The trim removed 3 bases at V and 3 bases at J, leaving 5 bases unmatched. CDR3 length: 14 amino acids. The CDR3, as DNA: TGCAGTGCTAGGCCCGTAGCGGGAGGCTACGAGCAGTACTTC. This sequence encodes CSARPVAGGYEQYF.

This clonotype was counted many times. In DNA form, the CDR3 reads TGTGCCACCGGAGGAGAACAGGGGGCTAACTATGGCTACACCTTC. Translation gives CATGGEQGANYGYTF. This chain joins TRBV15 and TRBJ1-2; the match to TRBD1 covers 8 bases. The CDR3 sequence is 15 residues long. Germline V gene sequence: CDR1 LNHNV, CDR2 YYDKDF (reference sequence). V lost 8 bases, J lost 0 bases, and 8 bases stayed unmatched.

The table lists this clonotype with many counts. J is TRBJ2-5 and V is TRBV29-1, with 7 nucleotides matching TRBD1. V was clipped by 6 bases and J by 2 bases; unmatched bases: 18. The CDR3 extends over 17 amino acids. Germline lookup yields CDR1 SQVTM and CDR2 ANQGSEA. The CDR3 protein is CSVRGLQGTRSQETQYF. The CDR3 region has the DNA TGCAGCGTCCGCGGTCTACAGGGGACGAGATCACAAGAGACCCAGTACTTC. Looking up the rest from reference TRBV29-1 and TRBJ2-5 gives the full variable domain: SAVISQKPSRDICQRGTSLTIQCQVDSQVTMMFWYRQQPGQSLTLIATANQGSEATYESGFVIDKFPISRPNLTFSTLTVSNMSPEDSSIYLCSVRGLQGTRSQETQYFGPGTRLLVL.

This clonotype was detected ten times or more. The chain joins TRBV12-3 or TRBV12-4 to TRBJ2-1; the D gene is possibly TRBD2 (5 bases). There are 16 residues in the CDR3. The ends were cut back, 5 bases at V and 4 bases at J, with 18 bases in the middle. The CDR3 is CASSREVSGSYNEQFF. In nucleotides, the CDR3 is TGTGCCAGCAGTAGGGAAGTGAGCGGATCATACAATGAGCAGTTCTTC.

This chain uses TRBV3-1 with TRBJ2-5; 8 positions match TRBD2. Germline CDR1 is LGHDT and CDR2 is YNNKEL (reference sequence). Trimming removed 7 bases from V and 4 bases from J; junction bases left unmatched: 17. The CDR3 sequence is 17 residues long. The CDR3 coding sequence is TGTGCCAGCACCCACCAAGGACTAGCAGGTTACGTAGAGACCCAGTACTTC. Translated, it gives CASTHQGLAGYVETQYF.

As for this clonotype: A clone one base away is much larger, so this may be a read error. The J gene is TRBJ2-1, the V gene TRBV20-1; 9 positions match TRBD2. The CDR3 covers 15 residues. CDR1 and CDR2 from the germline V gene are DFQATT and SNEGSKA (reference sequence). CDR3 coding DNA: TGCGGTGCGACCGGGACTAGCAGCTCCTACAATGAGCAGTTCTTC. This translates into CGATGTSSSYNEQFF.

Comment on this clonotype: A single base separates this from a much larger clone, so it may be a read error. The gene calls are TRBV12-3 or TRBV12-4 and TRBJ2-3; D could derive from TRBD1 or TRBD2 (6 bases each). The CDR3 is 15 amino acids. Trimming stripped 8 bases from V and 1 base from J, with 16 bases between. The CDR3 DNA is TGTGCCAGCTGTCCAGGGGCTAGCGGCACAGATACGCAGTATTTT. Its translation is CASCPGASGTDTQYF.

A word on this clonotype: A clone one base away is much larger, so this may be a read error. This rearrangement joins TRBV24-1 to TRBJ2-7, with D possibly being TRBD1 (5 bases). Germline CDR1 reads KGHDR; CDR2 reads SFDVKD. With 6 bases removed from V and 4 bases from J, the gap between germline ends came to 9 bases. This CDR3 region has 12 residues. The CDR3 bases are TGTGCCACCAGTTTACAGGAGTACGAGCAGTACTTC. Amino acids: CATSLQEYEQYF.

This clonotype was seen a few times. The gene calls are TRBV28 and TRBJ2-2; possible D gene TRBD1, 6 bases. In germline, CDR1 is MDHEN, CDR2 SYDVKM. The CDR3 covers 14 residues. Trimming pared 7 bases from V and 6 bases from J, leaving 15 bases between. The CDR3 DNA follows: TGTGCCAGCATCCTAACAGGGTATCCCGGGGAGCTGTTTTTT. Translating gives CASILTGYPGELFF.

This clonotype was seen at least ten times. The chain joins TRBV7-2 to TRBJ2-1; 7 nucleotides match TRBD1. With V trimmed by 4 bases and J by 4 bases, 7 bases remained unmatched. Germline values: CDR1 SGHTA, CDR2 FQGNSA. CDR3 length: 15 residues. CDR3 region: CASSSGTVLYNEQFF. The CDR3 DNA follows: TGTGCCAGCAGCTCCGGGACAGTATTATACAATGAGCAGTTCTTC.

The sample holds many counts of this clonotype. The chain carries TRBV4-3 and TRBJ2-1; the match to TRBD2 covers 7 bases. This CDR3 contains 16 residues. The trim removed 1 base at V and 2 bases at J, leaving 5 bases unmatched. CDR1 LGHNA and CDR2 YSLEER come from the germline V gene. CDR3 in DNA: TGCGCCAGCAGCCAAGGTTTGGCGGGGGCCTACAATGAGCAGTTCTTC. Amino acids: CASSQGLAGAYNEQFF.

This clonotype was detected only a few times. The chain is built from TRBV6-2 or TRBV6-3 and TRBJ2-7; D ambiguous. The CDR3 consists of 13 residues. In germline, CDR1 is MNHEY, CDR2 SVGEGT. The V end lost 6 bases, the J end lost 2 bases, and 11 bases lay between the germline ends. The DNA of the CDR3 is TGTGCCAGCAGGTTCGGGCCGGCCTACGAGCAGTACTTC. This encodes CASRFGPAYEQYF.

At least ten counts were recorded for this clonotype. The J gene is TRBJ2-5, the V gene TRBV15; 9 bases map to TRBD1. V lost 3 bases and J lost 4; bases outside the gene matches: 6. There are 15 residues in the CDR3. CDR1 is LNHNV and CDR2 is YYDKDF in the germline V gene (reference sequence). In nucleotides, the CDR3 is TGTGCCACCAGCAGTGTGACAGGGGGTAGAGAGACCCAGTACTTC. Amino acid sequence: CATSSVTGGRETQYF.

This clonotype came up many times. CDR3 residues: CSVGTGLTDTQYF. The CDR3 bases are TGCAGCGTTGGGACAGGCCTCACAGATACGCAGTATTTT. This chain joins TRBV29-1 and TRBJ2-3; TRBD1 matches 7 bases. The CDR3 runs 13 residues. J lost 2 bases, V lost 4 bases, and 3 bases had no gene match. The germline V gene encodes CDR1 SQVTM and CDR2 ANQGSEA.

This clonotype was seen many times. The V gene is TRBV15, the J gene TRBJ2-2, with D possibly being TRBD1 (5 bases). Deletions cut 2 bases from V and 7 bases from J, with 11 bases between. CDR3 length: 14 residues. The germline gives CDR1 LNHNV, CDR2 YYDKDF (reference sequence). The CDR3 region is CATSRPQGGGELFF. The CDR3, as DNA: TGTGCCACCAGCAGACCTCAGGGCGGCGGGGAGCTGTTTTTT.

This clonotype was counted at least ten times. This chain connects TRBV7-8 to TRBJ2-1; TRBD2 is a possible D gene (5 bases). CDR3 length: 15 amino acids. V shed 3 bases and J shed 6 bases, with 15 bases lying between them. Looked up from germline, CDR1 is SGHVS and CDR2 is FQNEAQ. CDR3 coding DNA: TGTGCCAGCAGCTTTGGGAGTCCGGGTCTCAATGAGCAGTTCTTC. Protein sequence: CASSFGSPGLNEQFF.

The chain uses TRBV30 and TRBJ2-1; D ambiguous. CDR3 length equals 15 residues. Germline CDR1 GTSNPN, CDR2 SVGIG (reference sequence). Trimming left V 2 bases short and J 0 bases short, with 11 bases between. CDR3 region: CAWSFGVSSYNEQFF. The CDR3 DNA follows: TGTGCCTGGAGTTTTGGAGTCAGCTCCTACAATGAGCAGTTCTTC.

This clonotype has at least ten counts. Sequence at one end of the junction differs from germline and may be a read error. The chain recombines TRBV3-1 with TRBJ2-3; D could derive from TRBD1 or TRBD2 (5 bases each). The CDR3 contains 14 residues. From germline, CDR1 is LGHDT and CDR2 YNNKEL (reference sequence). The CDR3 DNA follows: TGTGCCAGCGGCCAGGGACGGGTTTCGGGTACGCAGTATTTT. Residues: CASGQGRVSGTQYF.

This clonotype was detected many times. V is TRBV3-1 and J is TRBJ1-2; weak D call: TRBD1 (5 bases). This CDR3 is built from 14 residues. Per the germline V gene, CDR1 is LGHDT and CDR2 is YNNKEL (reference sequence). V lost 5 bases and J 1 base, leaving 11 bases between the germline ends. DNA for the CDR3: TGTGCCAGCAGCGGAAGACAGCTTAACTATGGCTACACCTTC. The encoded protein is CASSGRQLNYGYTF. The variable domain in full, completed from reference TRBV3-1 and TRBJ1-2, reads DTAVSQTPKYLVTQMGNDKSIKCEQNLGHDTMYWYKQDSKKFLKIMFSYNNKELIINETVPNRFSPKSPDKAHLNLHINSLELGDSAVYFCASSGRQLNYGYTFGSGTRLTVV.

This clonotype was seen at least ten times. The rearrangement links TRBV7-3 to TRBJ2-1; no clear D gene. This CDR3 comprises 16 residues. Trimming pared 5 bases from V and 7 bases from J, leaving 21 bases between. Germline CDR1 and CDR2: SGHTA and FQGTGA. The CDR3 DNA reads as TGTGCCAGCAGCCCCATCTTAGGGTGGCAGCCAAATGAGCAGTTCTTC. Amino acid sequence: CASSPILGWQPNEQFF.

This clonotype is a singleton in its sample. A much bigger clone sits one base away, suggesting this may be a read error. This chain links TRBV20-1 with TRBJ2-1; D is undetermined. CDR3 length: 15 residues. The V gene lost 6 bases and the J gene lost 0 bases, with 15 bases spanning the gap. Germline CDR1 is DFQATT and CDR2 is SNEGSKA (reference sequence). Written as DNA, the CDR3 is TGCAGTGCAGCACAGCGTTTGAACTCCTACAATGAGCAGTTCTTC. This translates into CSAAQRLNSYNEQFF.

This clonotype has at least ten counts. J is TRBJ2-1 and V is TRBV29-1; D is undetermined. CDR1 is SQVTM, CDR2 ANQGSEA, per germline. Trimming shortened V by 4 bases and J by 1 base, and 14 bases separated the two germline ends. The CDR3 is made up of 15 amino acids. CDR3 sequence (DNA): TGCAGCGTTGCACTTAGCTCGAGGTCCTACAATGAGCAGTTCTTC. It specifies CSVALSSRSYNEQFF.